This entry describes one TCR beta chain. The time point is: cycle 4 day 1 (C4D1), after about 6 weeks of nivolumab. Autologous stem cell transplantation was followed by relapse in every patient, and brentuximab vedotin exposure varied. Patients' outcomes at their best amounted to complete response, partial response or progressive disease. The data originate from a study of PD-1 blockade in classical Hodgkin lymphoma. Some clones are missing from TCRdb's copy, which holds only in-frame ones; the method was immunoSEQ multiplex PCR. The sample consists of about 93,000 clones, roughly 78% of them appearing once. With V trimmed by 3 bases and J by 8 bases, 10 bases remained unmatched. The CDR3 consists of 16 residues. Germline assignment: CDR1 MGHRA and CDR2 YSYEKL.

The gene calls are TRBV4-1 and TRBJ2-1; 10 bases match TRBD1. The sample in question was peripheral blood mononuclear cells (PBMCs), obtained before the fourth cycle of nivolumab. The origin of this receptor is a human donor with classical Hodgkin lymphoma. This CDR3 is CASSHPGTGASYEQFF. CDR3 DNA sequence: TGCGCCAGCAGCCATCCTGGGACAGGGGCGAGCTATGAGCAGTTCTTC.